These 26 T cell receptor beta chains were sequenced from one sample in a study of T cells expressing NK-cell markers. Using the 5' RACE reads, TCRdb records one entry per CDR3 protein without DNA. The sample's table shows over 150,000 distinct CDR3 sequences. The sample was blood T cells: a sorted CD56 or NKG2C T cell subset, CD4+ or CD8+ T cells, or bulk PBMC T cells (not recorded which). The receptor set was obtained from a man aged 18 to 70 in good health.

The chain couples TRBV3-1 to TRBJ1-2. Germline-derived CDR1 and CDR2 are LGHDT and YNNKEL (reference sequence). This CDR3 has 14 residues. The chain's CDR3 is CASSQVVGEGGYTF.

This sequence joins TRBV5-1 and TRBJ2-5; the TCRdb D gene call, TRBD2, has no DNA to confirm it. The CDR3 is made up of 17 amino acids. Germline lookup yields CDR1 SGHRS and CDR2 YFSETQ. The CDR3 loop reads CASRVGTSGAREETQYF.

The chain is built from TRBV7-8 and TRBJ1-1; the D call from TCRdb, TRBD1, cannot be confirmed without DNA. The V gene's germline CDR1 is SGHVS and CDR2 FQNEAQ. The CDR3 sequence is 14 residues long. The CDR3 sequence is CASSARRQVAEAFF.

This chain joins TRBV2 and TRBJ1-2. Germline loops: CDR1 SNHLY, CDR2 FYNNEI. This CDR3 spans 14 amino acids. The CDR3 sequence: CASSVAEEGYGYTF.

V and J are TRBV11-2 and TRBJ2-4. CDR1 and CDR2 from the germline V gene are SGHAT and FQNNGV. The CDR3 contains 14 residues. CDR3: CASSPRTALDIQYF. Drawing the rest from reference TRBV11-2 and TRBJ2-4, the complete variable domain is EAGVAQSPRYKIIEKRQSVAFWCNPISGHATLYWYQQILGQGPKLLIQFQNNGVVDDSQLPKDRFSAERLKGVDSTLKIQPAKLEDSAVYLCASSPRTALDIQYFGAGTRLSVL.

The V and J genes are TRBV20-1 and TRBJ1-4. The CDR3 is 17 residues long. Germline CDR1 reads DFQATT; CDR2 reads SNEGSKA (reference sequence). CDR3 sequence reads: CSAIFRSLSTLNEKLFF.

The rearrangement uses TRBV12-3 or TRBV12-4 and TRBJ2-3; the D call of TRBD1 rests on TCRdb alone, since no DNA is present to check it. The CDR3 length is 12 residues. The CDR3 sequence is CASSPRDLVQYF.

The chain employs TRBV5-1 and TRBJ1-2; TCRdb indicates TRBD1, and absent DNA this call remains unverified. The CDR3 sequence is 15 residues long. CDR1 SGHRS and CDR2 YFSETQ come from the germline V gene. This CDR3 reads CASSGPYRGRDGYTF.

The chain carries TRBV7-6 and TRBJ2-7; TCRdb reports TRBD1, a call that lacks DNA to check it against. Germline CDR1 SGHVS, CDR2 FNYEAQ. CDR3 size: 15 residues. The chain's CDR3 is CASSITGGSESEQYF.

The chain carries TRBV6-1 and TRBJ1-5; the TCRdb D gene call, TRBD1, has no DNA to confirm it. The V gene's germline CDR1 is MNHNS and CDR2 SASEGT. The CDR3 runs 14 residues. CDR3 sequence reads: CASSGTGGNQPQHF.

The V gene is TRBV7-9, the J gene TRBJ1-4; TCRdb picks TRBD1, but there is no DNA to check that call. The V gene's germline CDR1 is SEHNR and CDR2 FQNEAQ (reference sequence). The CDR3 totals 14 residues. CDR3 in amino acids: CASSSGQGGEKLFF.

CDR3: CSAEDTGARADTQYF. This sequence joins TRBV29-1 and TRBJ2-3; absent DNA, TCRdb's TRBD1 call cannot be checked. This CDR3 is built from 15 residues. The germline V gene encodes CDR1 SQVTM and CDR2 ANQGSEA.

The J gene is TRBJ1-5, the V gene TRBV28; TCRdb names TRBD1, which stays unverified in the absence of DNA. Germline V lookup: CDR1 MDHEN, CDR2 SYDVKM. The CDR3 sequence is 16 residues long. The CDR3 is CASSWTGEDSNQPQHF. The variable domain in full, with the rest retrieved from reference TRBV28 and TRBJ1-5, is DVKVTQSSRYLVKRTGEKVFLECVQDMDHENMFWYRQDPGLGLRLIYFSYDVKMKEKGDIPEGYSVSREKKERFSLILESASTNQTSMYLCASSWTGEDSNQPQHFGDGTRLSIL.

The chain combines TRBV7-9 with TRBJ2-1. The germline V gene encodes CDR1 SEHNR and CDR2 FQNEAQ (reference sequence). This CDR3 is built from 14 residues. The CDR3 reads CASSSDTAYNEQFF.

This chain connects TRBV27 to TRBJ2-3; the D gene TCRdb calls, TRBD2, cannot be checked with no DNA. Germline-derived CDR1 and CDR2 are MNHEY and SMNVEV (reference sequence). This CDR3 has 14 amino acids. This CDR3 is CASTGTSGGHTQYF.

The CDR3 here is CASSLRTDTYEQYF. This sequence joins TRBV6-2 or TRBV6-3 and TRBJ2-7; with no DNA, the TCRdb D assignment of TRBD1 cannot be verified. CDR1 is MNHEY and CDR2 is SVGEGT in the germline V gene. This CDR3 has 14 amino acids.

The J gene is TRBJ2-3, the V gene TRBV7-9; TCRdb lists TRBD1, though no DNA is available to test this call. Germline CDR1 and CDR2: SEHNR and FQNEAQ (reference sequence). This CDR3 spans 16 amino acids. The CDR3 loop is CASSLANGARVDTQYF.

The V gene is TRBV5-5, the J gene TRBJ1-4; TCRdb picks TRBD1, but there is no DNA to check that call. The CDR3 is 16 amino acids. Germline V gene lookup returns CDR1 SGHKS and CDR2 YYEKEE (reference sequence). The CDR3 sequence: CASSLDEQGGYEKLFF.

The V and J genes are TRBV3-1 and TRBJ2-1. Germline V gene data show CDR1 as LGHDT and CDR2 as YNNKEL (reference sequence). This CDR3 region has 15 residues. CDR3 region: CASSPFGSIYNEQFF.

CDR3 in amino acids: CSALPLGVGDYGYTF. The chain employs TRBV20-1 and TRBJ1-2; TCRdb outputs TRBD1, but without DNA this stays unchecked. The germline V gene has CDR1 DFQATT and CDR2 SNEGSKA (reference sequence). This CDR3 comprises 15 residues.

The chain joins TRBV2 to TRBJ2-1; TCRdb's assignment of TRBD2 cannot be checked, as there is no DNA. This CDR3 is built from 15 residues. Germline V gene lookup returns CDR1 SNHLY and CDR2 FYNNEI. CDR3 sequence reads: CASKLSGGAVNEQFF. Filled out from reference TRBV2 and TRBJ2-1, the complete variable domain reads EPEVTQTPSHQVTQMGQEVILRCVPISNHLYFYWYRQILGQKVEFLVSFYNNEISEKSEIFDDQFSVERPDGSNFTLKIRSTKLEDSAMYFCASKLSGGAVNEQFFGPGTRLTVL.

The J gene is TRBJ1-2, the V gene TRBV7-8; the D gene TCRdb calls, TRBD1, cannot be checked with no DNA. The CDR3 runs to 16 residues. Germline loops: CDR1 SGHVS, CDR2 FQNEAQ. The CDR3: CASSLRSRGSVYGYTF.

CDR3 in amino acids: CASSPRTGQETQYF. J is TRBJ2-5 and V is TRBV9; no DNA is available, so the TRBD1 call from TCRdb remains unchecked. Germline loops: CDR1 SGDLS, CDR2 YYNGEE. CDR3 length equals 14 residues.

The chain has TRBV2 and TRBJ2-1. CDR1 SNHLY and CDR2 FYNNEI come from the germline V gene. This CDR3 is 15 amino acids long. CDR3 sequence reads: CASSALERFYNEQFF.

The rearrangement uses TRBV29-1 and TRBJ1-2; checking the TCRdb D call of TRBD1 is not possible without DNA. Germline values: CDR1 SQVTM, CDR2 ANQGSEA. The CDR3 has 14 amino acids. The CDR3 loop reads CSVPSIGQGAGYTF.

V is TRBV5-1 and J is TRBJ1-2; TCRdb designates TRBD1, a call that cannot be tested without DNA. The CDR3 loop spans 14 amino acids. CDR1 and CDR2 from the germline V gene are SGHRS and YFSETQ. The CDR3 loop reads CASTSDRSLGGYTF.